This T cell receptor (beta chain) was documented in a study of cytomegalovirus exposure and HLA in healthy donors. A roughly 120-subject validation cohort, separate from the roughly 670-subject first cohort, supplied the donors. This clone has just a few counts. The repertoire was sequenced with immunoSEQ multiplex PCR; TCRdb's copy has only in-frame clones and lacks some. The sample has around 180,000 clones, about 80% seen once. The sequenced material came from PBMCs. This clonotype was sampled from a man between 18 and 35 years old in good health and CMV-seropositive.

The CDR3 coding sequence is TGTGCCAGCAGCGTAGCTACAGGATTGAACACTGAAGCTTTCTTT. Translated: CASSVATGLNTEAFF. This chain links TRBV9 with TRBJ1-1, with a tentative D call TRBD1 (5 bases). The CDR3 loop spans 15 amino acids. Trimming removed 0 bases at V and 0 bases at J, with 9 bases between. CDR1 and CDR2 (germline): SGDLS, YYNGEE.